The 13 T cell receptor beta chains below all came from one sample that was sequenced in a study of cytomegalovirus exposure and HLA in healthy donors. The table came from immunoSEQ multiplex PCR; TCRdb's copy has only in-frame clones and leaves some out. The sample lists some 170,000 clones, 86% occurring once. Specimen: PBMCs. These receptors all stem from a young woman in good health and CMV-seronegative.

The CDR3 DNA sequence: TGTGCCAGCAGTCTTACAGAAAACATTCAGTACTTC. This sequence encodes CASSLTENIQYF. The V and J genes are TRBV27 and TRBJ2-4; no clear D gene. Trimming shortened V by 5 bases and J by 5 bases, and 7 bases separated the two germline ends. Germline lookup yields CDR1 MNHEY and CDR2 SMNVEV (reference sequence). This CDR3 has 12 residues.

This chain connects TRBV7-9 to TRBJ1-1; possible D gene TRBD1, 5 bases. The germline V gene has CDR1 SEHNR and CDR2 FQNEAQ (reference sequence). The length of the CDR3 is 12 residues. Trimming took 3 bases from V and 11 from J, leaving 13 bases between them. As DNA, the CDR3 is TGTGCCAGCAGCTTTGACCAGGGTCGGGCTTTCTTT. Amino acid sequence: CASSFDQGRAFF.

This clone has more than one count but fewer than ten. The chain has TRBV6-5 and TRBJ1-2, with a possible D match to TRBD1 (5 bases). Germline values: CDR1 MNHEY, CDR2 SVGAGI. Trimming removed 0 bases from V and 6 bases from J, with 14 bases in between. This CDR3 contains 15 residues. The CDR3 DNA reads TGTGCCAGCAGTTACTCCCCGAAGGGGCTCGATGGCTACACCTTC. Its translation is CASSYSPKGLDGYTF.

The genes are TRBV14 and TRBJ1-2; TRBD1 might be the D (5 bases). CDR3 length: 14 amino acids. V was pared by 0 bases and J by 7 bases, with 12 bases between. Germline assignment: CDR1 SGHDN and CDR2 FVKESK. The CDR3 sequence is CASSQDFRGSGYTF. CDR3 in DNA: TGTGCCAGCAGCCAAGATTTTCGGGGGAGTGGCTACACCTTC.

The rearrangement joins TRBV9 to TRBJ1-1, with D hard to call. CDR3 size: 14 residues. Deletions cut 2 bases from V and 2 bases from J, with 10 bases between. The V gene's germline CDR1 is SGDLS and CDR2 YYNGEE. CDR3 protein: CASSVRGDNTEAFF. The CDR3 region has the DNA TGTGCCAGCAGCGTTAGAGGTGACAACACTGAAGCTTTCTTT.

The rearrangement links TRBV2 to TRBJ1-2, with 11 bases lining up with TRBD1. The germline V gene encodes CDR1 SNHLY and CDR2 FYNNEI. V dropped 8 bases and J dropped 8; count of bases not matched to a gene: 22. This CDR3 is 18 amino acids long. The CDR3 sequence: CASPVIPEWTGGPGGYTF. DNA of the CDR3: TGTGCCAGCCCCGTGATCCCGGAGTGGACAGGGGGCCCGGGAGGCTACACCTTC.

Only one count was recorded for this clone. The J gene is TRBJ2-1, the V gene TRBV29-1, with 10 bases that match TRBD2. J lost 5 bases, V lost 5 bases, and 9 bases had no gene match. CDR3 length equals 15 residues. Germline CDR1 is SQVTM and CDR2 is ANQGSEA. The CDR3 is CSVNQRGGRNNEQFF. In nucleotides, the CDR3 is TGCAGCGTTAACCAGCGGGGGGGCCGAAACAATGAGCAGTTCTTC.

The chain joins TRBV5-1 to TRBJ2-3, with 7 bases fitting TRBD1. The CDR3 has 16 residues. From germline, CDR1 is SGHRS and CDR2 YFSETQ. The ends lost 4 bases at V and 3 bases at J; junction bases unmatched: 11. CDR3 coding DNA: TGCGCCAGCAGCGCCGGTACGGGACAGAAGACAGATACGCAGTATTTT. The encoded protein is CASSAGTGQKTDTQYF.

The rearrangement links TRBV5-5 to TRBJ1-2; D possibly corresponds to TRBD1 (6 bases). The CDR3 sequence is 12 residues long. CDR1 is SGHKS and CDR2 is YYEKEE in the germline V gene (reference sequence). The V gene lost 4 bases and the J gene lost 8 bases, with 12 bases spanning the gap. The CDR3 coding sequence is TGTGCCAGCAGCCGCTCGGGGGGCGGCTACACCTTC. It codes for CASSRSGGGYTF.

The V call is TRBV2, the J call TRBJ2-7; D may be TRBD2 (7 bases). This CDR3 has 15 residues. The V gene lost 5 bases and the J gene lost 6 bases, with 20 bases spanning the gap. The V gene's germline CDR1 is SNHLY and CDR2 FYNNEI. CDR3 region: CASSPLGGGPGEQYF. CDR3 in DNA: TGTGCCAGCAGTCCTCTGGGAGGGGGACCGGGCGAGCAGTACTTC. Supplemented by reference TRBV2 and TRBJ2-7, the full variable domain reads EPEVTQTPSHQVTQMGQEVILRCVPISNHLYFYWYRQILGQKVEFLVSFYNNEISEKSEIFDDQFSVERPDGSNFTLKIRSTKLEDSAMYFCASSPLGGGPGEQYFGPGTRLTVT.

The rearrangement links TRBV11-2 to TRBJ2-1, with a weak D call TRBD2 (6 bases). The V and J ends lost 2 bases and 1 base respectively, with 9 bases between them. The CDR3 has 15 residues. CDR1 is SGHAT and CDR2 is FQNNGV in the germline V gene. The DNA for the CDR3 is TGTGCCAGCAGCTTACCAGGGAGGTCCTACAATGAGCAGTTCTTC. This encodes CASSLPGRSYNEQFF.

The gene calls are TRBV5-5 and TRBJ1-1; D uncertain. Germline loops: CDR1 SGHKS, CDR2 YYEKEE (reference sequence). The CDR3 runs 13 residues. V lost 5 bases and J 3 bases, leaving 11 bases between the germline ends. The CDR3 bases are TGTGCCAGCAGAGTGGGTGAGGACACTGAAGCTTTCTTT. Translated, it gives CASRVGEDTEAFF.

This clone was recorded once. This chain joins TRBV9 and TRBJ2-5; 8 bases align to TRBD1. With 2 bases clipped from V and 0 bases from J, the junction kept 3 bases outside the gene matches. The CDR3 consists of 15 residues. Germline CDR1 is SGDLS and CDR2 is YYNGEE. The chain's CDR3 is CASSVGTGHQETQYF. CDR3 sequence (DNA): TGTGCCAGCAGCGTTGGGACAGGTCACCAAGAGACCCAGTACTTC. The full variable domain, with the rest looked up from reference TRBV9 and TRBJ2-5, is DSGVTQTPKHLITATGQRVTLRCSPRSGDLSVYWYQQSLDQGLQFLIQYYNGEERAKGNILERFSAQQFPDLHSELNLSSLELGDSALYFCASSVGTGHQETQYFGPGTRLLVL.